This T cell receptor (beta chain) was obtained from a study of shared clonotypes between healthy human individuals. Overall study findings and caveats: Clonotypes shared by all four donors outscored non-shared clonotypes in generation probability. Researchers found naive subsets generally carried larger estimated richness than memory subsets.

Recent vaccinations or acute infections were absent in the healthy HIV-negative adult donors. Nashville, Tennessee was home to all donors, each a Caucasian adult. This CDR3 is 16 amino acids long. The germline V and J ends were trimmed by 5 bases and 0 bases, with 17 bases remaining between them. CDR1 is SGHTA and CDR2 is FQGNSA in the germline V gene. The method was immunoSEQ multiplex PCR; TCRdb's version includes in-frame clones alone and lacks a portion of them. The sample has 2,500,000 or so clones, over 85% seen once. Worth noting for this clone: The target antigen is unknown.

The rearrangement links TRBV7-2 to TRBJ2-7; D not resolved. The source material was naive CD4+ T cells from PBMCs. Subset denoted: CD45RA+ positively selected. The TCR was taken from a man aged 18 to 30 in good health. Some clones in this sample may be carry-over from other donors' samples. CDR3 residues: CASSRTGAVSSYEQYF. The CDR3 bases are TGTGCCAGCAGCCGAACGGGCGCCGTAAGCTCCTACGAGCAGTACTTC.